One and the same sample provided the 4 T cell receptor beta chains below, sequenced in a study of blood T cell repertoires in COVID-19. TCRdb's table, derived via immunoSEQ multiplex PCR, lists solely in-frame clones and lacks some. Among 75,000 to 100,000 clones, roughly four fifths were seen once, and the ten largest hold almost 7%. The sequenced sample was peripheral blood. These TCRs come from a man aged 45-65 years with active or convalescent COVID-19.

The V call is TRBV18, the J call TRBJ1-2, with 9 bases identical to TRBD1. J was trimmed by 4 bases and V by 4 bases; bases with no gene match: 10. The CDR3 has 16 amino acids. Germline V CDR1 and CDR2: KGHSH, LQKENI. The DNA for the CDR3 is TGTGCCAGCTCACACCCCCCGGGACAGGGAGGCTATGGCTACACCTTC. Translated, it gives CASSHPPGQGGYGYTF.

This chain joins TRBV6-5 and TRBJ2-1, with 8 bases lining up with TRBD2. Germline values: CDR1 MNHEY, CDR2 SVGAGI. The trim removed 5 bases at V and 4 bases at J, leaving 7 bases unmatched. This CDR3 comprises 15 residues. The CDR3 sequence: CASSPGGALYNEQFF. CDR3 bases: TGTGCCAGCAGTCCCGGGGGGGCCCTGTACAATGAGCAGTTCTTC.

This clone was observed a single time. This CDR3 reads CASSPSGGGSSNQPQHF. The CDR3, as DNA: TGTGCCAGCAGCCCCTCGGGCGGAGGGTCGAGCAATCAGCCCCAGCATTTT. The chain couples TRBV5-6 to TRBJ1-5; D is uncertain. Germline lookup yields CDR1 SGHDT and CDR2 YYEEEE. This CDR3 has 17 residues. V lost 4 bases and J 1 base, leaving 18 bases between the germline ends.

The J gene is TRBJ2-7, the V gene TRBV7-2; 7 bases line up with TRBD1. V lost 1 base to trimming and J lost 5 bases; unmatched junction nucleotides: 8. The V gene's germline CDR1 is SGHTA and CDR2 FQGNSA. This CDR3 region has 15 residues. CDR3 in DNA: TGTGCCAGCAGCTTAGGGGTACAGGGGAAGAACGAGCAGTACTTC. It encodes CASSLGVQGKNEQYF.